These 16 T cell receptor beta chains were sequenced from one sample in a study of Ad26.COV2.S vaccination and SARS-CoV-2 variants. Treatment reported: some 19 received Ad26.COV2.S at low or high dose, single or two shots; a few received placebo; per-sample allocation not given. The study sampled participants on day 63 after the first vaccine or placebo injection. The method was immunoSEQ multiplex PCR; TCRdb's version includes in-frame clones alone and lacks a portion of them. The sample shows fewer than 600,000 clones, 89% of them seen only once. The sample consisted of peripheral blood, taken in a trial of Ad26.COV2.S vaccine versus placebo. The source is a person between 18 and 59 years old who received the Ad26.COV2.S COVID-19 vaccine or a placebo.

This chain connects TRBV7-2 to TRBJ2-7, with D tentatively TRBD1 or TRBD2 (5 bases each). The CDR3 loop spans 15 amino acids. The germline V gene has CDR1 SGHTA and CDR2 FQGNSA. V lost 0 bases and J lost 5, with 14 bases in between. CDR3 in amino acids: CASSLARGVNNEQYF. DNA of the CDR3: TGTGCCAGCAGCTTAGCGAGGGGAGTGAACAACGAGCAGTACTTC.

V gene TRBV7-2 combines with J gene TRBJ1-5, with D perhaps TRBD1 (5 bases). Germline CDR1 SGHTA, CDR2 FQGNSA. The CDR3 is made up of 15 amino acids. Trimming took 5 bases from V and 6 from J, leaving 17 bases between them. The CDR3 bases are TGTGCCAGCAGCCCCTGGGTAGGGACCGGTCAGCCCCAGCATTTT. It is translated as CASSPWVGTGQPQHF.

J is TRBJ1-1 and V is TRBV19; 12 nucleotides align to TRBD1. The germline CDR1 and CDR2 sequences are LNHDA and SQIVND (reference sequence). The V segment lost 5 bases and the J segment 4 bases; nucleotides outside the gene matches: 2. This CDR3 comprises 14 residues. The CDR3: CASSPGQGATEAFF. In DNA, the CDR3 is TGTGCCAGTAGTCCGGGACAGGGGGCCACTGAAGCTTTCTTT.

The rearrangement uses TRBV6-5 and TRBJ2-2; D might be TRBD1 (6 bases). The germline V gene encodes CDR1 MNHEY and CDR2 SVGAGI. The CDR3 is made up of 15 amino acids. V lost 5 bases and J lost 5, with 15 bases in between. This chain's CDR3 is CASSPGTPRTGELFF. The CDR3, as DNA: TGTGCCAGCAGTCCCGGGACACCTAGGACCGGGGAGCTGTTTTTT.

This chain uses TRBV5-5 with TRBJ2-3; 9 bases match TRBD2. The CDR3 spans 17 residues. V dropped 1 base and J dropped 8; count of bases not matched to a gene: 14. The germline CDR1 and CDR2 sequences are SGHKS and YYEKEE (reference sequence). CDR3 bases: TGTGCCAGCAGCTTGTATATATCGGCTAGCGGGGACGGTACGCAGTATTTT. As protein: CASSLYISASGDGTQYF.

This clone was picked up one time. This chain connects TRBV7-3 to TRBJ2-1; 8 bases are shared with TRBD1. CDR3 length: 15 amino acids. Germline V CDR1 and CDR2: SGHTA, FQGTGA. The V and J ends lost 4 bases and 0 bases, in that order; junction bases with no gene match: 2. The CDR3 nucleotides read TGTGCCAGCAGCTCCGGGACAGGCTCCTACAATGAGCAGTTCTTC. Encoded protein: CASSSGTGSYNEQFF.

The chain links TRBV7-2 to TRBJ2-1, with no clear D. Trimming shortened V by 2 bases and J by 5 bases, and 10 bases separated the two germline ends. Germline V CDR1 and CDR2: SGHTA, FQGNSA. The CDR3 spans 14 residues. CDR3 region: CASSLSHSDNEQFF. The CDR3 nucleotides read TGTGCCAGCAGCTTATCACATTCTGACAATGAGCAGTTCTTC.

V is TRBV4-1 and J is TRBJ2-1, with D tentatively TRBD2 (7 bases). Trimming removed 0 bases at V and 2 bases at J, with 11 bases between. The CDR3 contains 16 residues. CDR1 and CDR2 (germline): MGHRA, YSYEKL. CDR3 DNA: TGCGCCAGCAGCCAAGATCCGGGGGGCCCCTACAATGAGCAGTTCTTC. Translating it yields CASSQDPGGPYNEQFF.

The CDR3 region is CASRTGPNYGYTF. The CDR3 nucleotides read TGTGCCAGTAGAACAGGGCCCAACTATGGCTACACCTTC. The genes are TRBV19 and TRBJ1-2; perhaps TRBD1 as D (6 bases). Germline V gene sequence: CDR1 LNHDA, CDR2 SQIVND (reference sequence). The length of the CDR3 is 13 residues. The V end was cut by 6 bases, the J end by 2 bases, with 10 bases between.

This clone has only one observation. The rearrangement joins TRBV29-1 to TRBJ1-1; tentatively, D is TRBD1 (5 bases). Per germline, CDR1 SQVTM and CDR2 ANQGSEA. CDR3 length: 13 residues. V was shortened by 7 bases and J by 8 bases, with 20 bases between the two germline ends. CDR3 bases: TGCAGCGCCCGATGGGGGTCCGCGGGGGAAGCTTTCTTT. It encodes CSARWGSAGEAFF.

V gene TRBV6-5 combines with J gene TRBJ1-2; 7 bases are shared with TRBD1. The CDR3 loop spans 13 amino acids. The ends lost 6 bases at V and 6 bases at J; junction bases unmatched: 7. CDR1 and CDR2 (germline): MNHEY, SVGAGI. The CDR3 is CASSKQGRDGYTF. In DNA form, the CDR3 reads TGTGCCAGCAGCAAACAGGGGCGCGATGGCTACACCTTC.

This clone was counted between two and nine times. V gene TRBV6-5 combines with J gene TRBJ2-7, with 12 bases matching TRBD1. The CDR3 is 15 amino acids. V shed 6 bases, J shed 0 bases, and the junction held 3 bases outside the gene matches. Germline V CDR1 and CDR2: MNHEY, SVGAGI. The CDR3 nucleotides are TGTGCCAGCAGGAGGGACAGGGGGCCCTCCTACGAGCAGTACTTC. Its translation is CASRRDRGPSYEQYF.

The chain joins TRBV4-1 to TRBJ2-2; the D gene is possibly TRBD1 (6 bases). Trimming left V 0 bases short and J 7 bases short, with 9 bases between. The CDR3 is 14 residues long. The germline V gene has CDR1 MGHRA and CDR2 YSYEKL. The CDR3 DNA is TGCGCCAGCAGCCAAGATCAGGGACACGGGGAGCTGTTTTTT. Translating gives CASSQDQGHGELFF.

The chain joins TRBV21-1 to TRBJ1-4; TRBD1 reflects the table's D call only, with no check against the DNA. TRBV21-1 is a pseudogene segment. The CDR3 spans 12 residues. In DNA form, the CDR3 reads TGTGCCAGCAGGACAGGGTTTGAAAAACTGTTTTTT. Its translation: CASRTGFEKLFF.

The chain combines TRBV12-3 or TRBV12-4 with TRBJ2-1; no clear D. V was shortened by 3 bases and J by 8 bases, with 5 bases between the two germline ends. This CDR3 spans 11 amino acids. CDR3 nucleotide sequence: TGTGCCAGCAGTTTTTATTATGAGCAGTTCTTC. Amino acids: CASSFYYEQFF.

With regard to this clone: At one boundary the junction diverges from the germline segment, which might be a read error. The chain has TRBV19 and TRBJ1-3; D unresolved. The CDR3 extends over 13 amino acids. Germline V gene sequence: CDR1 LNHDA, CDR2 SQIVND (reference sequence). The CDR3 bases are TGTGCCAGTAGGAAGCCAGCCGGAAACACTATATATTTT. This sequence encodes CASRKPAGNTIYF.